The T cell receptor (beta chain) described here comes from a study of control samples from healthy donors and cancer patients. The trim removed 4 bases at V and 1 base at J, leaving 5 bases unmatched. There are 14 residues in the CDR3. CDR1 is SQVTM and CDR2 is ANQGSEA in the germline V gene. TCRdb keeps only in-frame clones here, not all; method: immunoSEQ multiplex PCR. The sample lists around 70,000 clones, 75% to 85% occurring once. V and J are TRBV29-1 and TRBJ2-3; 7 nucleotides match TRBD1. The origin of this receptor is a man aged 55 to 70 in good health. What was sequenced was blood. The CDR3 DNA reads TGCAGCGTTGGTCGGCAGGGGGGCACAGATACGCAGTATTTT. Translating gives CSVGRQGGTDTQYF.